The sequence of this T cell receptor beta chain was determined in a study of cytomegalovirus exposure and HLA in healthy donors. The CDR3 sequence is 14 residues long. V lost 8 bases and J 5 bases, leaving 18 bases between the germline ends. Germline V gives CDR1 ENHRY, CDR2 SYGVKD. As for this clone: Its antigen is as yet unknown.

Findings and caveats of the study: CMV antigen specificity of a few CMV-associated chains was confirmed in vitro. Sequencing artifact likely explains a cluster of highly shared sequence variants. Accurate predictions that matched the HLA-A and HLA-B alleles of most subjects were reportedly made from TCR beta sequences.

Both 60 Vbeta primers and 13 Jbeta primers went into the PCR. Sequenced by immunoSEQ multiplex PCR; TCRdb stores in-frame clones only, minus some. The sample holds more than 95,000 clones; over 65% are singletons and the top ten take 7% to 10%. It was healthy bone marrow donors who served as donors. Sequenced material: PBMCs. The gene calls are TRBV10-3 and TRBJ1-1, with D perhaps matching TRBD1 (6 bases). This sequence was found in a man aged 40-49 years in good health and CMV-seropositive. CDR3 in amino acids: CAIGEGDSITEAFF. CDR3 nucleotide sequence: TGTGCCATCGGAGAGGGGGATTCGATAACTGAAGCTTTCTTT.